The present entry profiles one T cell receptor (beta chain) with its context. Antigen unknown. This sample was included in a study of identifying expanded T cells in peripheral blood. During the collection period, no donor immune events like infections were recorded. Study results and limitations: Technical replicates showed about 1.2 changed clones; about 2 weeks 15 to 20; four weeks 19. Clone count variance between roughly 2-week samples rose with total template count.

V shed 5 bases and J shed 5 bases, with 9 bases lying between them. Germline assignment: CDR1 LNHDA and CDR2 SQIVND (reference sequence). The CDR3 sequence is 12 residues long. Data came from immunoSEQ multiplex PCR; TCRdb stores just in-frame clones and leaves some out. In the table there are about 82,000 clones, roughly 89% of which are singletons. The V gene is TRBV19, the J gene TRBJ1-2; D ambiguous. Sequenced input: blood. The sequence was collected from a person aged 18 to 70 in good health. The CDR3 sequence: CASSQRSYGYTF. The CDR3 DNA follows: TGTGCCAGTAGTCAGCGATCTTATGGCTACACCTTC.